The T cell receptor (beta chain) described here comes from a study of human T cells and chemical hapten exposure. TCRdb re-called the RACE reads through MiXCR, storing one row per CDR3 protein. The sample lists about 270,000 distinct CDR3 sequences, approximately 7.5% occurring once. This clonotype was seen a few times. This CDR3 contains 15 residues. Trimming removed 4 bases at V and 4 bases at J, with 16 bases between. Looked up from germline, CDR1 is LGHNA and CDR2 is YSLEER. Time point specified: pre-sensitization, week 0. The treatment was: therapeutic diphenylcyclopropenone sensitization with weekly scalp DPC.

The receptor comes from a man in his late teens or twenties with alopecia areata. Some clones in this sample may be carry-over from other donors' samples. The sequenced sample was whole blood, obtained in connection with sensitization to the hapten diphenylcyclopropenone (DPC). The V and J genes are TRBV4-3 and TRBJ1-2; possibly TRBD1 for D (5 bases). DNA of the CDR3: TGCGCCAGCAGCCTACAGGTTGCGAGTACCTATGGCTACACCTTC. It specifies CASSLQVASTYGYTF.